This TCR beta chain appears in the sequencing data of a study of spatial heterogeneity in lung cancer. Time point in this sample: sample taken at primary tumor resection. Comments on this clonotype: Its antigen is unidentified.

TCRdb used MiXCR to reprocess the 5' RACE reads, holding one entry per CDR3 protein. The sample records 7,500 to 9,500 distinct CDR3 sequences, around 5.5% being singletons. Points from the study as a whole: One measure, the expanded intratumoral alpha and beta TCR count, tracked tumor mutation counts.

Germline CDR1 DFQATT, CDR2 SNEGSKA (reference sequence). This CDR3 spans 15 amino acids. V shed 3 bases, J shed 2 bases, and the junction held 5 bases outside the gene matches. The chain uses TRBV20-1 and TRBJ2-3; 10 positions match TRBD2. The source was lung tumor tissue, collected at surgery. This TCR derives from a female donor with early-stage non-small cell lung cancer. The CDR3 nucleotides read TGCAGTGCTAGTCTAGCGGGGGCCCACACAGATACGCAGTATTTT. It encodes CSASLAGAHTDTQYF.